The 23 T cell receptor beta chains below all came from one sample that was sequenced in a study of Tregs in tolerant kidney transplant recipients. TCRdb's copy holds only in-frame clones and misses some; the assay was immunoSEQ multiplex PCR. The repertoire holds about 69,000 clones, with less than 90% as singletons. Here the sequenced sample was CD4+ T cells from blood, taken before the transplant. These receptors all stem from a human donor who received a combined kidney and bone marrow transplant.

This clone was seen once. Here the CDR3 DNA reads TGTGCCAGCAGACAGGGCCCACCCACAGATACGCAGTATTTT. It encodes CASRQGPPTDTQYF. The V call is TRBV11-1, the J call TRBJ2-3; D is perhaps TRBD1 (6 bases). Germline V gene data show CDR1 as SGHAT and CDR2 as FQDESV (reference sequence). Trimming removed 6 bases at V and 2 bases at J, with 12 bases between. This CDR3 is built from 14 residues.

The genes are TRBV7-2 and TRBJ2-4, with D perhaps matching TRBD1 (5 bases). Germline CDR1 SGHTA, CDR2 FQGNSA. Trimming took off 0 bases at V and 6 bases at J, with 9 bases between the two ends. The length of the CDR3 is 14 residues. The CDR3 reads CASSLAVGVNIQYF. As DNA, the CDR3 is TGTGCCAGCAGCTTAGCGGTAGGGGTAAACATTCAGTACTTC.

The genes are TRBV6-1 and TRBJ2-4; 7 positions agree with TRBD2. Germline lookup yields CDR1 MNHNS and CDR2 SASEGT. The J segment lost 11 bases and the V segment lost 10 bases, leaving 11 bases of the junction unmatched. CDR3 length: 12 residues. CDR3 bases: TGTGCCACCCTGGGGGGGGGTAGGGTTCAGTACTTC. Residues: CATLGGGRVQYF.

The genes are TRBV18 and TRBJ1-4, with D possibly matching TRBD1 (5 bases). V dropped 4 bases and J dropped 0 bases, with 12 bases sitting between them. CDR3 length: 16 amino acids. Germline loops: CDR1 KGHSH, CDR2 LQKENI. As DNA, the CDR3 is TGTGCCAGCTCACTAACAGGAGATGCAACTAATGAAAAACTGTTTTTT. Translated, it gives CASSLTGDATNEKLFF.

The chain joins TRBV9 to TRBJ2-1, with 13 bases aligning to TRBD2. Germline loops: CDR1 SGDLS, CDR2 YYNGEE. V lost 1 base to trimming and J lost 5 bases; unmatched junction nucleotides: 15. The CDR3 totals 20 residues. The CDR3 bases are TGTGCCAGCAGCGTAACAGCCTTTAATGGACTAGCGGGAGTAAACAATGAGCAGTTCTTC. Encoded protein: CASSVTAFNGLAGVNNEQFF. Complete variable domain (other parts from reference TRBV9 and TRBJ2-1): DSGVTQTPKHLITATGQRVTLRCSPRSGDLSVYWYQQSLDQGLQFLIQYYNGEERAKGNILERFSAQQFPDLHSELNLSSLELGDSALYFCASSVTAFNGLAGVNNEQFFGPGTRLTVL.

The rearrangement uses TRBV2 and TRBJ1-5; D call uncertain. The CDR3 is made up of 15 amino acids. The V end lost 4 bases, the J end lost 0 bases, and 10 bases lay between the germline ends. Germline-derived CDR1 and CDR2 are SNHLY and FYNNEI. CDR3 nucleotide sequence: TGTGCCAGCAGTGGCGGGAGATATAGCAATCAGCCCCAGCATTTT. Amino acids: CASSGGRYSNQPQHF.

V is TRBV12-5 and J is TRBJ2-3; 7 nucleotides line up with TRBD1. Trimming took 0 bases from V and 2 from J; bases not matched to a gene: 11. Germline CDR1 LGHNT, CDR2 FRNRAP. The CDR3 has 18 amino acids. The CDR3: CASGLVQTSGGVTDTQYF. The CDR3 nucleotides read TGTGCTAGTGGTTTGGTACAGACATCAGGGGGAGTCACAGATACGCAGTATTTT.

V gene TRBV28 combines with J gene TRBJ2-3; 7 bases agree with TRBD2. The CDR3 is 12 amino acids. V dropped 10 bases and J dropped 5; count of bases not matched to a gene: 6. Germline V gene data show CDR1 as MDHEN and CDR2 as SYDVKM. The CDR3 DNA follows: TGTGCCACCTTGCCTAGCGGAGATACGCAGTATTTT. Protein: CATLPSGDTQYF.

Note on this clone: Sequence at one end of the junction differs from germline and may be a read error. This chain links TRBV5-1 with TRBJ1-2, with a possible D match to TRBD1 (5 bases). Germline values: CDR1 SGHRS, CDR2 YFSETQ. This CDR3 is built from 15 residues. The CDR3 is CASSLGIYRSDGYTF. CDR3 coding DNA: TGCGCCAGCAGTTTGGGAATCTACAGGTCGGACGGCTACACCTTC.

The genes are TRBV2 and TRBJ2-2; 8 nucleotides line up with TRBD2. The CDR3 loop spans 18 amino acids. Per the germline V gene, CDR1 is SNHLY and CDR2 is FYNNEI. Unmatched junction bases numbered 13, after V lost 4 bases and J lost 3 bases. The CDR3 DNA is TGTGCCAGCAGTGGGTTACGAGCGGGAGAACCATACACCGGGGAGCTGTTTTTT. This codes for CASSGLRAGEPYTGELFF. The whole variable domain, filled in from reference TRBV2 and TRBJ2-2, reads EPEVTQTPSHQVTQMGQEVILRCVPISNHLYFYWYRQILGQKVEFLVSFYNNEISEKSEIFDDQFSVERPDGSNFTLKIRSTKLEDSAMYFCASSGLRAGEPYTGELFFGEGSRLTVL.

The chain is built from TRBV29-1 and TRBJ2-3; tentatively, D is TRBD2 (6 bases). This CDR3 has 13 residues. Germline CDR1 reads SQVTM; CDR2 reads ANQGSEA. The germline V and J ends were trimmed by 3 bases and 3 bases, with 10 bases remaining between them. CDR3 protein: CSVETGSTDTQYF. The CDR3 region has the DNA TGCAGCGTTGAGACCGGGAGTACAGATACGCAGTATTTT.

The chain joins TRBV5-4 to TRBJ2-7; D gene unclear. V dropped 0 bases and J dropped 7 bases, with 11 bases sitting between them. The CDR3 covers 13 residues. Germline CDR1 SGHNT, CDR2 YYREEE (reference sequence). The CDR3 is CASSLVPIEEQYF. CDR3 nucleotide sequence: TGTGCCAGCAGCTTGGTCCCTATAGAGGAGCAGTACTTC.

V is TRBV7-2 and J is TRBJ2-2; possibly TRBD1 for D (5 bases). Germline loops: CDR1 SGHTA, CDR2 FQGNSA. The CDR3 consists of 13 residues. Trimming removed 2 bases at V and 7 bases at J, with 8 bases between. CDR3 sequence reads: CASSLSQGGELFF. In DNA, the CDR3 is TGTGCCAGCAGCTTATCGCAGGGCGGGGAGCTGTTTTTT.

This clone was counted only a few times. V gene TRBV2 combines with J gene TRBJ1-5; possible D gene TRBD1, 5 bases. The CDR3 contains 14 residues. The germline CDR1 and CDR2 sequences are SNHLY and FYNNEI. V lost 5 bases and J lost 11, with 19 bases in between. The CDR3 nucleotides read TGTGCCAGCAGTCTAAAACAGGATTTGTCGGCCCAGCATTTT. This sequence encodes CASSLKQDLSAQHF. Looking up the rest from reference TRBV2 and TRBJ1-5 gives the full variable domain: EPEVTQTPSHQVTQMGQEVILRCVPISNHLYFYWYRQILGQKVEFLVSFYNNEISEKSEIFDDQFSVERPDGSNFTLKIRSTKLEDSAMYFCASSLKQDLSAQHFGDGTRLSIL.

J is TRBJ1-2 and V is TRBV28; D possibly corresponds to TRBD1 (6 bases). CDR3 size: 12 residues. V was cut by 2 bases and J by 7 bases, with 8 bases left in between. Germline V lookup: CDR1 MDHEN, CDR2 SYDVKM. In nucleotides, the CDR3 is TGTGCCAGCAGTTTACGGGGGGCTGGCTACACCTTC. As protein: CASSLRGAGYTF.

The chain links TRBV11-1 to TRBJ1-1, with D possibly matching TRBD1 (5 bases). The CDR3 is 12 residues long. V was clipped by 4 bases and J by 8 bases, with 11 bases between them. CDR1 is SGHAT and CDR2 is FQDESV in the germline V gene (reference sequence). CDR3 protein: CASSYQGMEAFF. The CDR3 nucleotides read TGTGCCAGCAGCTATCAGGGTATGGAAGCTTTCTTT.

V gene TRBV6-1 combines with J gene TRBJ1-1, with a tentative D call TRBD1 (5 bases). The CDR3 contains 17 residues. Trimming stripped 2 bases from V and 5 bases from J, with 21 bases between. Germline CDR1 and CDR2: MNHNS and SASEGT. CDR3: CASSENGGTARGTEAFF. Here the CDR3 DNA reads TGTGCCAGCAGTGAAAATGGGGGGACGGCGAGGGGAACTGAAGCTTTCTTT.

The chain employs TRBV15 and TRBJ1-5; TRBD1 matches at 7 bases. The germline gives CDR1 LNHNV, CDR2 YYDKDF (reference sequence). CDR3 size: 15 residues. V was clipped by 0 bases and J by 6 bases; unmatched bases: 5. This chain's CDR3 is CATSRDRQGRQPQHF. The CDR3 coding sequence is TGTGCCACCAGCAGAGATAGACAGGGTCGTCAGCCCCAGCATTTT.

The chain links TRBV11-2 to TRBJ2-7; TRBD2 aligns across 7 bases. The germline gives CDR1 SGHAT, CDR2 FQNNGV. V shed 1 base, J shed 3 bases, and the junction held 9 bases outside the gene matches. The CDR3 extends over 16 amino acids. Here the CDR3 reads CASSLAATSSYYEQYF. In DNA form, the CDR3 reads TGTGCCAGCAGCTTAGCCGCGACTAGCAGCTACTACGAGCAGTACTTC.

J is TRBJ1-2 and V is TRBV5-4; D is perhaps TRBD1 (6 bases). Germline V gives CDR1 SGHNT, CDR2 YYREEE (reference sequence). The CDR3 sequence is 18 residues long. Deletions cut 1 base from V and 6 bases from J, with 25 bases between. The CDR3 is CASSLKGVWANREDGYTF. CDR3 in DNA: TGTGCCAGCAGCTTGAAGGGAGTTTGGGCGAACAGGGAAGATGGCTACACCTTC.

The rearrangement uses TRBV7-9 and TRBJ2-1, with D tentatively TRBD2 (6 bases). V lost 5 bases and J 8 bases, leaving 22 bases between the germline ends. The CDR3 spans 16 residues. Germline CDR1 reads SEHNR; CDR2 reads FQNEAQ (reference sequence). The CDR3 DNA reads as TGTGCCAGCAGCCGCATTCGGAGGGCCGAGTTTTATGAGCAGTTCTTC. It encodes CASSRIRRAEFYEQFF.

On this clone: Other DNA sequences in this sample translate to the same CDR3. The V gene is TRBV7-2, the J gene TRBJ1-3, with 9 bases lining up with TRBD1. The CDR3 consists of 15 residues. V dropped 4 bases and J dropped 3; count of bases not matched to a gene: 4. Germline loops: CDR1 SGHTA, CDR2 FQGNSA. Written as DNA, the CDR3 is TGTGCCAGCAGCTCGACAGGGGGAAGTGGAAACACCATATATTTT. As protein: CASSSTGGSGNTIYF.

This CDR3 is CATIPGSSLTDTQYF. DNA for the CDR3: TGTGCCACGATCCCAGGGTCGTCGTTGACAGATACGCAGTATTTT. The gene calls are TRBV2 and TRBJ2-3; D may be TRBD1 (5 bases). V was shortened by 10 bases and J by 3 bases, with 20 bases between the two germline ends. CDR1 is SNHLY, CDR2 FYNNEI, per germline. The CDR3 is 15 amino acids.